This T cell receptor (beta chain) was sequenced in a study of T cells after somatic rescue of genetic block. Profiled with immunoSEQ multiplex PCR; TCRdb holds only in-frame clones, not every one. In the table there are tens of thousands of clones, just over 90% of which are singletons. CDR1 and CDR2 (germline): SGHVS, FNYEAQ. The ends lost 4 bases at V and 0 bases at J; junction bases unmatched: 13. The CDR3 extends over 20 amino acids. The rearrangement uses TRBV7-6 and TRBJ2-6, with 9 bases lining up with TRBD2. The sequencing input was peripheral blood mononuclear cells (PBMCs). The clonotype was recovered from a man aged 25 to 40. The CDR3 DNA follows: TGTGCCAGCAGCTGGGAGGCTAGCGGGGCAACCGACTCTGGGGCCAACGTCCTGACTTTC. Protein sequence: CASSWEASGATDSGANVLTF.